There are a few counts of the clone carrying this T cell receptor beta chain. The target antigen is unknown. Exclusion of a patient resulted from uncontrolled infection, other autoimmune disease, pregnancy or lactation. Diagnoses were made from clinical symptoms, serum measures (thyroxine and TRAb), thyroid ultrasound and orbital computed tomography. TCR beta CDR3 regions were amplified from RNA transcripts. HTBI primers were used for first-round RT-PCR of the TCR CDR3. Each CDR3 protein gets one entry after TCRdb re-called the multiplex PCR reads with MiXCR. The sample records fewer than 550,000 distinct CDR3 sequences, around 22% being singletons. This sample was included in a study of T cells in Graves' hyperthyroidism and ophthalmopathy. Whole-study context: Peripheral blood specimens were obtained at initial diagnosis, prior to any treatment.

The study, taken as a whole, reports: The model foresaw ophthalmopathy a median roughly 6 months prior to onset.

This CDR3 is built from 17 residues. Germline V lookup: CDR1 MNHEY, CDR2 SMNVEV (reference sequence). After removal of 5 bases from V and 1 base from J, the junction contained 11 bases not matched to a gene. The origin of this receptor is a woman in her thirties with Graves' ophthalmopathy. The chain is built from TRBV27 and TRBJ1-5; 7 nucleotides match TRBD1. Sequencing was done on a sample of blood. The CDR3, as DNA: TGTGCCAGCAGTCCCCGGGGAGGGGGCGCGAGCAATCAGCCCCAGCATTTT. It specifies CASSPRGGGASNQPQHF.